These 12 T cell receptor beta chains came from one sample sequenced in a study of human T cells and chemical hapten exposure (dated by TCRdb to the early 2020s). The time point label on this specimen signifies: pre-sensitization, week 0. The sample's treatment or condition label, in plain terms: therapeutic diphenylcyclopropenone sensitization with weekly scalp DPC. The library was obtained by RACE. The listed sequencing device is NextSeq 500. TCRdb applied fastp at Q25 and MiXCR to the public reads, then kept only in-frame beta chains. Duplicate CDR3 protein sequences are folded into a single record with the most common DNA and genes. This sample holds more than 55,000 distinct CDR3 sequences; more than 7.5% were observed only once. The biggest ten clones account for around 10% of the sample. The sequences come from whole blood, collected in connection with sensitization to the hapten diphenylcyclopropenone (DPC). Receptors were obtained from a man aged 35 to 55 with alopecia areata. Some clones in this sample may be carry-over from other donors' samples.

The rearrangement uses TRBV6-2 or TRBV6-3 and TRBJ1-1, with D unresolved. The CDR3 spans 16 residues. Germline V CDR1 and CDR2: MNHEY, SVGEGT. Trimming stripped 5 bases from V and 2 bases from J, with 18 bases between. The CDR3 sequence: CASSPLWGFENTEAFF. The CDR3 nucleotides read TGTGCCAGCAGTCCCCTATGGGGATTCGAAAACACTGAAGCTTTCTTT.

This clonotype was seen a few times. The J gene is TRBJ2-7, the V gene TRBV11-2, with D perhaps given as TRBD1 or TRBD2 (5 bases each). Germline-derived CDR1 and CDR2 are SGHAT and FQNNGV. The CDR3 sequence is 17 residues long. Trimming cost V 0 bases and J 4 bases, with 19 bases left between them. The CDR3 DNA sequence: TGTGCCAGCAGCTTAGATAGGGGCGGGCCCGGAGTTTACGAGCAGTACTTC. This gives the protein CASSLDRGGPGVYEQYF.

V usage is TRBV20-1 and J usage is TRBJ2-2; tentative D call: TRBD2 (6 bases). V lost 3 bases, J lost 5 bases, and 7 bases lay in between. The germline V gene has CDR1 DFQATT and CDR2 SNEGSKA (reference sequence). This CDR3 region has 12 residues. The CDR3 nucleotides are TGCAGTGCTAGCCGGGAGACCGGGGAGCTGTTTTTT. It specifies CSASRETGELFF.

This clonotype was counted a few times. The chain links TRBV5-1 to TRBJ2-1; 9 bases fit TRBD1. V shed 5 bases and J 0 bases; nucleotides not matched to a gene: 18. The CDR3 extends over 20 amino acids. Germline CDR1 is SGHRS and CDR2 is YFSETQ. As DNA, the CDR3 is TGCGCCAGCAGTTCGTGGGACAGGGTCAGCCCGGGCAGCTCCTACAATGAGCAGTTCTTC. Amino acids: CASSSWDRVSPGSSYNEQFF.

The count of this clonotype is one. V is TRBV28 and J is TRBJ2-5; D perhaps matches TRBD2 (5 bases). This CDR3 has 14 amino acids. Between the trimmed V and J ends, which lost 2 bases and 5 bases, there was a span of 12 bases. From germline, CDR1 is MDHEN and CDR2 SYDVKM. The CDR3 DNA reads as TGTGCCAGCAGTTTACCCGGGATCGGTGAGACCCAGTACTTC. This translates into CASSLPGIGETQYF.

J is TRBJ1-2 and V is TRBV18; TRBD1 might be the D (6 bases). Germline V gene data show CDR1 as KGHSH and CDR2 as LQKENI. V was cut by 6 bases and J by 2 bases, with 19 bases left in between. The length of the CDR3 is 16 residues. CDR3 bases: TGTGCCAGCTCCCGGGGGGGGCTTGAATCCAACTATGGCTACACCTTC. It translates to CASSRGGLESNYGYTF.

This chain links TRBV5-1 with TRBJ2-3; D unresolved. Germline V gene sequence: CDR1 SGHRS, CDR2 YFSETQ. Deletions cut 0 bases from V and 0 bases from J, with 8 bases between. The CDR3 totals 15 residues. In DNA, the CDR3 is TGCGCCAGCAGCTTGGCGGACGGTAGCACAGATACGCAGTATTTT. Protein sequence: CASSLADGSTDTQYF. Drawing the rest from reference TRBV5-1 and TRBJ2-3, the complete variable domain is KAGVTQTPRYLIKTRGQQVTLSCSPISGHRSVSWYQQTPGQGLQFLFEYFSETQRNKGNFPGRFSGRQFSNSRSEMNVSTLELGDSALYLCASSLADGSTDTQYFGPGTRLTVL.

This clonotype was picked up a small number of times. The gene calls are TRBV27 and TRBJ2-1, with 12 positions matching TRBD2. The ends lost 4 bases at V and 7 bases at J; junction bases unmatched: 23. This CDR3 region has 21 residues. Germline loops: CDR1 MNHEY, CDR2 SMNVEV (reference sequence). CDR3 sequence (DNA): TGTGCCAGCAGTTCCGCCCCATACCCCCCGATGACTAGCGGGAGAGGGAATGAGCAGTTCTTC. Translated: CASSSAPYPPMTSGRGNEQFF.

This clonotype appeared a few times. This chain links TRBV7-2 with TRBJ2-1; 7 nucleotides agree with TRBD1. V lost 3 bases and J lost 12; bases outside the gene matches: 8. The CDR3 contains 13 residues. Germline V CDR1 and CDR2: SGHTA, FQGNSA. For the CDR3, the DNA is TGTGCCAGCAGCTTTCATGGACAGGCGGGGCAGTTCTTC. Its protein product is CASSFHGQAGQFF.

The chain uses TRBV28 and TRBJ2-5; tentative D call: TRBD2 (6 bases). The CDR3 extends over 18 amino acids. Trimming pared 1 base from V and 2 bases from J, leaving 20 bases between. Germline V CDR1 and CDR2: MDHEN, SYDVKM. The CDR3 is CASSLYVSGGALQETQYF. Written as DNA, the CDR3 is TGTGCCAGCAGTTTATATGTTTCCGGGGGAGCCCTACAAGAGACCCAGTACTTC.

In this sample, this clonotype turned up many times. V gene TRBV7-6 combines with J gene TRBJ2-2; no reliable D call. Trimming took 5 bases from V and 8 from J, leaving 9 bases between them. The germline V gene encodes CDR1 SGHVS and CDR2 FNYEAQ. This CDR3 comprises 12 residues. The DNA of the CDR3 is TGTGCCAGCAGCCTCGACTCTGGGGAGCTGTTTTTT. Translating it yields CASSLDSGELFF.

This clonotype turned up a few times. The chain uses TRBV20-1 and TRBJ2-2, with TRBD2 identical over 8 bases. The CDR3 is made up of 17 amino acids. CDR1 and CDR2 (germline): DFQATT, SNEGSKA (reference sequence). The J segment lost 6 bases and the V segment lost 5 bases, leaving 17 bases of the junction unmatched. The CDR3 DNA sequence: TGCAGTGCTCCTCCGGGACTAGGGGGTAGCAGTCCCGGGGAGCTGTTTTTT. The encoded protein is CSAPPGLGGSSPGELFF.